One and the same sample provided the 15 T cell receptor beta chains below, sequenced in a study of blood T cell repertoires in COVID-19. The table came from immunoSEQ multiplex PCR; TCRdb's copy has only in-frame clones and leaves some out. This sample yields approximately 190,000 clones, of which 75% to 95% are seen a single time; 0.53% belongs to the top ten. The sequencing sample was made of peripheral blood. Source of these receptors: a man between 45 and 60 years old with acute or convalescent COVID-19.

This chain links TRBV7-9 with TRBJ2-5, with 7 bases matching TRBD1. The CDR3 has 15 amino acids. Germline CDR1 reads SEHNR; CDR2 reads FQNEAQ (reference sequence). V shed 3 bases and J 2 bases; nucleotides not matched to a gene: 6. The CDR3 DNA follows: TGTGCCAGCAGCTTCAAAACAGGGGCACAAGAGACCCAGTACTTC. This sequence encodes CASSFKTGAQETQYF.

The chain is built from TRBV18 and TRBJ2-3, with TRBD1 identical over 10 bases. J gave up 4 bases and V 3 bases, and 4 bases lay outside the gene matches. CDR1 is KGHSH, CDR2 LQKENI, per germline. This CDR3 region has 15 residues. The chain's CDR3 is CASSPRTGGADTQYF. The CDR3 nucleotides are TGTGCCAGCTCACCCCGGACAGGGGGAGCAGATACGCAGTATTTT.

This chain connects TRBV27 to TRBJ1-2; tentatively, D is TRBD1 (5 bases). Germline CDR1 and CDR2: MNHEY and SMNVEV (reference sequence). V was clipped by 2 bases and J by 1 base, with 8 bases between them. There are 14 residues in the CDR3. The CDR3: CASSLDRSNYGYTF. For the CDR3, the DNA is TGTGCCAGCAGTTTAGACAGAAGTAACTATGGCTACACCTTC.

This rearrangement joins TRBV9 to TRBJ2-3, with 7 bases matching TRBD1. V lost 2 bases, J lost 4 bases, and 4 bases stayed unmatched. This CDR3 is built from 14 residues. Germline assignment: CDR1 SGDLS and CDR2 YYNGEE. The chain's CDR3 is CASSVRGSPDTQYF. The DNA of the CDR3 is TGTGCCAGCAGCGTCAGGGGGTCTCCAGATACGCAGTATTTT.

The rearrangement links TRBV7-6 to TRBJ2-3, with D unclear. Germline values: CDR1 SGHVS, CDR2 FNYEAQ. There are 18 residues in the CDR3. The V end lost 1 base, the J end lost 0 bases, and 17 bases lay between the germline ends. CDR3 loop: CASSLGDFRATSTDTQYF. For the CDR3, the DNA is TGTGCCAGCAGCTTAGGCGACTTTCGCGCGACTAGCACAGATACGCAGTATTTT.

The chain joins TRBV19 to TRBJ2-2; 9 nucleotides agree with TRBD2. Trimming removed 7 bases from V and 6 bases from J; junction bases left unmatched: 6. Germline V lookup: CDR1 LNHDA, CDR2 SQIVND (reference sequence). The CDR3 has 14 amino acids. CDR3 sequence: CASIGTSRAGELFF. The CDR3 bases are TGTGCCAGTATTGGGACTAGCAGAGCCGGGGAGCTGTTTTTT.

This chain links TRBV10-3 with TRBJ1-5; D perhaps matches TRBD1 (6 bases). The CDR3 contains 13 residues. CDR1 is ENHRY and CDR2 is SYGVKD in the germline V gene. Trimming stripped 5 bases from V and 3 bases from J, with 8 bases between. The CDR3 DNA reads TGTGCCATCAGTTGGGACACCAATCAGCCCCAGCATTTT. Protein: CAISWDTNQPQHF.

The chain couples TRBV27 to TRBJ1-1, with 8 bases matching TRBD1. J lost 0 bases, V lost 5 bases, and 5 bases had no gene match. CDR1 is MNHEY and CDR2 is SMNVEV in the germline V gene (reference sequence). The CDR3 is made up of 15 amino acids. The CDR3 nucleotides are TGTGCCAGCAGTCAACGACAGGGGTTGAACACTGAAGCTTTCTTT. Its protein is CASSQRQGLNTEAFF.

Note on this clone: The sample has other DNA sequences that encode this CDR3 too. The chain joins TRBV7-8 to TRBJ2-3; no reliable D call. V lost 5 bases and J lost 1, with 10 bases in between. Germline CDR1 SGHVS, CDR2 FQNEAQ. There are 14 residues in the CDR3. The CDR3 here is CASSLSSGTDTQYF. CDR3 in DNA: TGTGCCAGCAGCCTAAGTTCAGGCACAGATACGCAGTATTTT.

CDR3 region: CASRSRGADHNEQFF. The CDR3 DNA is TGTGCCAGCAGATCACGGGGGGCCGACCACAATGAGCAGTTCTTC. V usage is TRBV6-6 and J usage is TRBJ2-1; maybe TRBD2 (7 bases). With 6 bases removed from V and 5 bases from J, the gap between germline ends came to 17 bases. The CDR3 runs to 15 residues. CDR1 and CDR2 from the germline V gene are MNHNY and SVGAGI (reference sequence).

The CDR3 bases are TGTGCCAGCAGCTTAGGACTTAACACCGGGGAGCTGTTTTTT. Translated, it gives CASSLGLNTGELFF. The rearrangement joins TRBV7-9 to TRBJ2-2; D is unclear. CDR1 is SEHNR and CDR2 is FQNEAQ in the germline V gene (reference sequence). This CDR3 contains 14 residues. V was clipped by 1 base and J by 2 bases, with 5 bases between them.

In the case of this clone: Other DNA sequences within the sample encode an identical CDR3. The chain is built from TRBV6-5 and TRBJ2-1; weak D call: TRBD1 (5 bases). The germline V and J ends were trimmed by 0 bases and 7 bases, with 7 bases remaining between them. The CDR3 runs 13 residues. Germline assignment: CDR1 MNHEY and CDR2 SVGAGI. CDR3 amino acids: CASSYSGRNEQFF. CDR3 DNA sequence: TGTGCCAGCAGTTACTCGGGGCGGAATGAGCAGTTCTTC.

This clone was counted only a few times. The chain employs TRBV15 and TRBJ2-3; 9 positions match TRBD2. Germline CDR1 LNHNV, CDR2 YYDKDF (reference sequence). There are 14 residues in the CDR3. The V and J ends lost 5 bases and 9 bases, in that order; junction bases with no gene match: 9. The CDR3 spells CATSGAGGPLTQYF. The CDR3 nucleotides are TGTGCCACCAGCGGAGCGGGAGGCCCCCTCACGCAGTATTTT.

V usage is TRBV29-1 and J usage is TRBJ2-1; 12 bases map to TRBD1. The CDR3 sequence is 14 residues long. V dropped 6 bases and J dropped 8; count of bases not matched to a gene: 8. Germline V gives CDR1 SQVTM, CDR2 ANQGSEA. In nucleotides, the CDR3 is TGCAGCGTGACCGGGACAGGGGGCTTGGATGAGCAGTTCTTC. Its translation is CSVTGTGGLDEQFF.

The chain's CDR3 is CASSQEDNTNYGYTF. The CDR3 coding sequence is TGTGCCAGCAGCCAAGAGGACAATACTAACTATGGCTACACCTTC. The chain combines TRBV4-2 with TRBJ1-2, with D perhaps matching TRBD1 (5 bases). V gave up 0 bases and J gave up 0 bases, with 8 bases separating them. The CDR3 runs 15 residues. Looked up from germline, CDR1 is LGHNA and CDR2 is YNFKEQ.